This section outlines one T cell receptor (beta chain) sequence together with its context. The data were obtained in a study of control samples from healthy donors and cancer patients. The protocol was immunoSEQ multiplex PCR, while the TCRdb copy is restricted to in-frame clones and leaves out a portion. Of about 140,000 clones in the sample, around 90% were seen once. The sequence derives from a man aged 25-40 years in good health. Sequenced: blood.

In nucleotides, the CDR3 is TGTGCCAGCAGAGACTATGAGGGCACAGATACGCAGTATTTT. Amino acid sequence: CASRDYEGTDTQYF. The V gene is TRBV28, the J gene TRBJ2-3; perhaps TRBD2 as D (5 bases). The CDR3 runs to 14 residues. Germline lookup yields CDR1 MDHEN and CDR2 SYDVKM. V lost 6 bases to trimming and J lost 1 base, with 11 bases between them. Full variable domain (missing parts from reference TRBV28 and TRBJ2-3): DVKVTQSSRYLVKRTGEKVFLECVQDMDHENMFWYRQDPGLGLRLIYFSYDVKMKEKGDIPEGYSVSREKKERFSLILESASTNQTSMYLCASRDYEGTDTQYFGPGTRLTVL.